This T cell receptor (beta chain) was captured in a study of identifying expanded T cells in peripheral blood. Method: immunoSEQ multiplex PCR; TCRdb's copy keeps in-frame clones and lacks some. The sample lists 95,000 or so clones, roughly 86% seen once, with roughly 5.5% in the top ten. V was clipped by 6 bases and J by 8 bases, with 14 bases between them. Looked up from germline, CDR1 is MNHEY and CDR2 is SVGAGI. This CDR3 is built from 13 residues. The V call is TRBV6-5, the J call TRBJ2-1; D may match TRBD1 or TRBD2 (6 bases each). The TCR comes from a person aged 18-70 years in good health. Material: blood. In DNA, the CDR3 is TGTGCCAGCAGGACCCCCGGGGGCGATGAGCAGTTCTTC. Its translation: CASRTPGGDEQFF.